The 5 T cell receptor beta chains given below trace back to one sample, sequenced in a study of blood T cell repertoires in COVID-19. The table came from immunoSEQ multiplex PCR; TCRdb's copy has only in-frame clones and leaves some out. The sample consists of about 90,000 clones, 80% to 85% of them appearing once. The specimen sequenced was peripheral blood. The receptors come from a man aged 60 to 75 with acute or convalescent COVID-19.

The chain links TRBV4-1 to TRBJ2-7; possibly TRBD2 for D (5 bases). V was shortened by 2 bases and J by 6 bases, with 17 bases between the two germline ends. CDR1 is MGHRA and CDR2 is YSYEKL in the germline V gene. CDR3 size: 15 residues. Here the CDR3 DNA reads TGCGCCAGCAGCCAACCCGGGAAGGACCCTGCCGAGCAGTACTTC. It codes for CASSQPGKDPAEQYF.

The V and J genes are TRBV7-2 and TRBJ1-2; TRBD1 matches 8 bases. CDR1 is SGHTA and CDR2 is FQGNSA in the germline V gene. Unmatched junction bases numbered 6, after V lost 1 base and J lost 8 bases. The CDR3 loop spans 14 amino acids. The CDR3 nucleotides read TGTGCCAGCAGCTTAGGGACAGGGAATCGGGGCTACACCTTC. Protein: CASSLGTGNRGYTF.

The count of this clone is one. The chain couples TRBV6-2 or TRBV6-3 to TRBJ1-5, with D tentatively TRBD1 (5 bases). The CDR3 contains 16 residues. Looked up from germline, CDR1 is MNHEY and CDR2 is SVGEGT. Trimming pared 6 bases from V and 0 bases from J, leaving 15 bases between. In DNA, the CDR3 is TGTGCCAGCAGCTTAACAGGAGTTTATAGCAATCAGCCCCAGCATTTT. Encoded protein: CASSLTGVYSNQPQHF.

CDR3 nucleotides: TGTGCCAGCAGTGGGACAGGGGCCGAGCAGTACTTC. This gives the protein CASSGTGAEQYF. The chain recombines TRBV25-1 with TRBJ2-7; 9 bases match TRBD1. The CDR3 runs 12 residues. Germline lookup yields CDR1 MGHDK and CDR2 SYGVNS. V dropped 4 bases and J dropped 6; count of bases not matched to a gene: 1.

This chain connects TRBV28 to TRBJ2-5, with 9 bases that match TRBD1. Germline CDR1 and CDR2: MDHEN and SYDVKM. The CDR3 spans 13 residues. The junction had 4 bases not matched to a gene; V was cut back by 7 bases and J by 4 bases. CDR3: CASIPTGGETQYF. CDR3 in DNA: TGTGCCAGCATACCGACAGGGGGAGAGACCCAGTACTTC.